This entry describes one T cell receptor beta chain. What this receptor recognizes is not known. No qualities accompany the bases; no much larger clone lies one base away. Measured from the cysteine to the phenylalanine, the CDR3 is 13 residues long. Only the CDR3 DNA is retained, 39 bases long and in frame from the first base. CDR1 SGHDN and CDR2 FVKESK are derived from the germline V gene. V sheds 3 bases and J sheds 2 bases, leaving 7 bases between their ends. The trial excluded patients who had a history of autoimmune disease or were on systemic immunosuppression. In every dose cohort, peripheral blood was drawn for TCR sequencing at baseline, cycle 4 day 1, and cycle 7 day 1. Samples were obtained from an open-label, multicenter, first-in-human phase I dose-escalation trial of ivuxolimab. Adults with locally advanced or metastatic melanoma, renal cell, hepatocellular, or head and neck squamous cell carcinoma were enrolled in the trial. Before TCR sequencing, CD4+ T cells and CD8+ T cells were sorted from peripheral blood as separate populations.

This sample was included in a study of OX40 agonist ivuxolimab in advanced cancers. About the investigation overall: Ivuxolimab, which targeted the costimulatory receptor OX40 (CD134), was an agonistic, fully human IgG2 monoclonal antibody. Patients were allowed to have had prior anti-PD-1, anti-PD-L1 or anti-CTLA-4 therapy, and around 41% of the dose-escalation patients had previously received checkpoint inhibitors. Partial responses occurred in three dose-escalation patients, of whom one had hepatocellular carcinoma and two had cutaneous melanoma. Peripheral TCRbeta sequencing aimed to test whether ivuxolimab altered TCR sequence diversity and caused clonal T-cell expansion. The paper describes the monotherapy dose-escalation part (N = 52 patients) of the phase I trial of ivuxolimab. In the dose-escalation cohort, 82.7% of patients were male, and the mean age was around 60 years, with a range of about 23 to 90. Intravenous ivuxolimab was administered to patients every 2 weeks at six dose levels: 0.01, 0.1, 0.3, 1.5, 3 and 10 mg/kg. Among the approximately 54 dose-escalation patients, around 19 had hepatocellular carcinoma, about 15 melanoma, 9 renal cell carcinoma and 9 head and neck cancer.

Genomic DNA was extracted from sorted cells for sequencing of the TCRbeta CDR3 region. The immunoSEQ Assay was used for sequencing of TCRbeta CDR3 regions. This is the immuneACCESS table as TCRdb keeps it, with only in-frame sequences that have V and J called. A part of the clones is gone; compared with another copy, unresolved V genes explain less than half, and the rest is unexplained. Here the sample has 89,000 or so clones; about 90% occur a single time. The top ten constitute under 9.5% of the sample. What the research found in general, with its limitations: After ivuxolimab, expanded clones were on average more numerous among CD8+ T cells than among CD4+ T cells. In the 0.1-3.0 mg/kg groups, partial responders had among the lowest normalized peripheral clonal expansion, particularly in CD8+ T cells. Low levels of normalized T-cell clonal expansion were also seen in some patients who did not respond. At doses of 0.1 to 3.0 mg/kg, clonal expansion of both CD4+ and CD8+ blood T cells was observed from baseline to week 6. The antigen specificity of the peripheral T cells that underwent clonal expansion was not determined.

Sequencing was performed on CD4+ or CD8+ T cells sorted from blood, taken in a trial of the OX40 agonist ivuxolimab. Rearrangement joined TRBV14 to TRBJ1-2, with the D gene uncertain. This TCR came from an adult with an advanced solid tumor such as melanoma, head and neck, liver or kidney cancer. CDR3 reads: CASSQAENYGYTF. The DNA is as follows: TGTGCCAGCAGCCAGGCGGAGAACTATGGCTACACCTTC.